Listed below are T cell receptor beta chains from one sample, sequenced in a study of blood T cell repertoires in COVID-19. Measured with immunoSEQ multiplex PCR; TCRdb has only the in-frame clones, and not every one. This sample has about 250,000 clones, with roughly 90% found just once. The sequenced material came from peripheral blood. Every receptor here comes from a middle-aged woman who had recovered from COVID-19. Both conserved end residues are part of each CDR3. D genes are given only for firm matches. Clone size, where shown, is once, few, many, or a class for clones that have expanded.

V gene	D gene	clone size	J gene	CDR3 protein	CDR3 DNA
TRBV6-2/TRBV6-3	.	.	TRBJ1-2	CASSSSITAHGYTF	TGTGCCAGCAGTTCCAGTATTACAGCCCATGGCTACACCTTC
TRBV24-1	TRBD2	.	TRBJ2-7	CATSDPTSGGLSEQYF	TGTGCCACCAGTGATCCGACTAGCGGGGGCCTCTCCGAGCAGTACTTC
TRBV30	TRBD1	.	TRBJ1-6	CAWSPGQGDSPLHF	TGTGCCTGGAGTCCGGGACAGGGGGATTCACCCCTCCACTTT
TRBV7-9	TRBD1	.	TRBJ2-7	CASSWTGSPYEQYF	TGTGCCAGCAGCTGGACAGGGAGCCCCTACGAGCAGTACTTC
TRBV30	.	few	TRBJ2-7	CAWSVPWQDSEQYF	TGTGCCTGGAGTGTACCATGGCAGGACAGCGAGCAGTACTTC
TRBV9	.	.	TRBJ1-2	CASSVEGGSPFNYGYTF	TGTGCCAGCAGCGTAGAAGGAGGTAGCCCTTTCAACTATGGCTACACCTTC
TRBV27	.	few	TRBJ1-2	CASSNLNNYGYTF	TGTGCCAGCAGTAACCTAAACAACTATGGCTACACCTTC
TRBV5-4	TRBD1	.	TRBJ2-5	CASTPTRGTNSYQETQYF	TGTGCCAGCACCCCAACCAGGGGGACCAATTCGTACCAAGAGACCCAGTACTTC
TRBV28	.	few	TRBJ1-2	CASSFHRGGYGYTF	TGTGCCAGCAGTTTCCATAGGGGTGGCTATGGCTACACCTTC
TRBV29-1	.	.	TRBJ1-4	CSPGGAEKLFF	TGCAGCCCGGGGGGAGCTGAAAAACTGTTTTTT
TRBV20-1	.	.	TRBJ2-2	CSASGGRESVAGELFF	TGCAGTGCTAGTGGGGGCCGGGAGAGTGTGGCCGGGGAGCTGTTTTTT
TRBV10-3	.	.	TRBJ2-7	CAISELTETYEQYF	TGTGCCATCAGTGAGTTAACAGAGACCTACGAGCAGTACTTC
TRBV30	.	.	TRBJ2-7	CAWSVDGTVYEQYF	TGTGCCTGGAGTGTAGACGGTACAGTCTACGAGCAGTACTTC
TRBV7-8	TRBD1	.	TRBJ1-2	CASSRDRDYGYTF	TGTGCCAGCAGTCGGGACAGGGACTATGGCTACACCTTC
TRBV11-2	TRBD2	.	TRBJ2-7	CASAQSREGNRAYEQYF	TGTGCCAGCGCGCAATCCCGGGAGGGGAACAGGGCCTACGAGCAGTACTTC
TRBV19	TRBD2	.	TRBJ2-7	CASSKVSGTRFYEQYF	TGTGCCAGTAGCAAGGTTAGCGGGACGAGATTCTACGAGCAGTACTTC
TRBV18	.	.	TRBJ2-3	CASSPRLTDTQYF	TGTGCCAGCTCACCACGGCTGACAGATACGCAGTATTTT
TRBV5-5	TRBD2	.	TRBJ2-1	CASSPLRGGQGEQFF	TGTGCCAGCAGCCCTTTACGGGGGGGGCAGGGTGAGCAGTTCTTC